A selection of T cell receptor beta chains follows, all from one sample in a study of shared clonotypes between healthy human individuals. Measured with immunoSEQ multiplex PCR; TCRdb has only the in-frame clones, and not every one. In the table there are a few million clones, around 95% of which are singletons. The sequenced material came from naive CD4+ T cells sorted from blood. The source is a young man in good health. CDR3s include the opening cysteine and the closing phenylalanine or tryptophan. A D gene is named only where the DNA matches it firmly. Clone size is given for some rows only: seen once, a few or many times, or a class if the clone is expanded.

TGCGCCAGCAGTGAGTCAGGTCGGTACACCTACGAGCAGTACTTC,CASSESGRYTYEQYF,TRBV10-1,TRBJ2-7,NA,15,NA
TGTGCCTGGAGTGTATGGGAGCCGCCTTACGAGCAGTACTTC,CAWSVWEPPYEQYF,TRBV30,TRBJ2-7,NA,14,NA
TGTGCCAGCAGTTTCGGGCAGGCGAACACTGAAGCTTTCTTT,CASSFGQANTEAFF,TRBV6-6,TRBJ1-1,NA,14,NA
TGTGCTAGCAGCACCCTCTGGGGAGAGCAGTACTTC,CASSTLWGEQYF,TRBV7-7,TRBJ2-7,once,12,NA
TGCGCCAGCAGCCAGGCAAGGGTTAGTAACACTGAAGCTTTCTTT,CASSQARVSNTEAFF,TRBV4-3,TRBJ1-1,NA,15,NA
TGCGCCAGCAGCTATGAAGGAGGGAACACCATATATTTT,CASSYEGGNTIYF,TRBV5-1,TRBJ1-3,NA,13,NA
TGTGCCAGCAGCTTAGCATGGGGCTATGGGGGGAATGGCAATCAGCCCCAGCATTTT,CASSLAWGYGGNGNQPQHF,TRBV7-9,TRBJ1-5,NA,19,NA
TGTGCCAGCAGTGCCGCTGACAGGGGCACCGGGGAGCTGTTTTTT,CASSAADRGTGELFF,TRBV6-1,TRBJ2-2,NA,15,TRBD1
TGCGCCAGCAGCTTACCGACAGGGGTAGGGCAAGAGACCCAGTACTTC,CASSLPTGVGQETQYF,TRBV5-1,TRBJ2-5,NA,16,TRBD1
TGTGCCAGCTCACCAGACAGGTCCCAGAAAAACTATGGCTACACCTTC,CASSPDRSQKNYGYTF,TRBV18,TRBJ1-2,once,16,NA